The sequence of this T cell receptor beta chain was determined in a study of T cells after yellow fever vaccination. Study results and caveats: Some clonotypes, a small share, were shared between CD4 and CD8 compartments.

TCRdb re-called the 5' RACE reads through MiXCR, storing one row per CDR3 protein. The sample has 60,000 to 95,000 distinct CDR3 sequences; about 7.2% are singletons. At least ten counts were recorded for this clonotype. Its target is unknown. The clonotype originates from a man younger than 30 who received the YFV17D yellow fever vaccine. Sample: CD8+ T cells sorted from PBMCs, taken more than 8 days after the first yellow fever vaccination.

CDR3 in amino acids: CASSQETTVNTEAFF. The CDR3 DNA sequence: TGCGCCAGCAGCCAAGAGACGACAGTGAACACTGAAGCTTTCTTT. The chain carries TRBV4-1 and TRBJ1-1, with a weak D call TRBD1 (5 bases). The CDR3 runs 15 residues. V was cut by 0 bases and J by 0 bases, with 8 bases left in between. Germline CDR1 and CDR2: MGHRA and YSYEKL.